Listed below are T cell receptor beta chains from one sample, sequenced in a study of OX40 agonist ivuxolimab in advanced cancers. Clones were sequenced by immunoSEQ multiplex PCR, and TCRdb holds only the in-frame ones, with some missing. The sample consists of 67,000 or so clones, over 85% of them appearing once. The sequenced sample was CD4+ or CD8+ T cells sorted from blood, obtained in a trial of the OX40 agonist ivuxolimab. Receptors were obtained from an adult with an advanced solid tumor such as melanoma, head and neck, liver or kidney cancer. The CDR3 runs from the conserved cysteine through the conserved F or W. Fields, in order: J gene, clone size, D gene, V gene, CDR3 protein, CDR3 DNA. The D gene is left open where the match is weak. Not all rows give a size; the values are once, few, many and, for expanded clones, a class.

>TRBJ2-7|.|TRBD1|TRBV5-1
CASSSPPGQGGFLSYEQYF
TGCGCCAGCAGCTCACCCCCGGGACAGGGGGGTTTTTTGTCTTACGAGCAGTACTTC
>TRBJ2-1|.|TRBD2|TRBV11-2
CASSQSTSGGAQFF
TGTGCCAGCAGCCAATCGACTAGCGGGGGGGCGCAGTTCTTC
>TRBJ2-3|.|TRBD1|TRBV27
CASSPDRGLMINTQYF
TGTGCCAGCAGTCCCGACAGGGGGCTTATGATAAATACGCAGTATTTT
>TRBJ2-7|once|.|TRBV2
CASSVRTAVLGEQYF
TGTGCCAGCAGTGTTAGGACAGCCGTGCTTGGCGAGCAGTACTTC
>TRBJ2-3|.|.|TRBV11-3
CASSLDRGGTQYF
TGTGCCAGCAGCTTAGATCGTGGGGGAACGCAGTATTTT
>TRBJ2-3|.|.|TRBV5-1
CASSLEYASADTQYF
TGCGCCAGCAGCTTGGAATACGCATCAGCAGATACGCAGTATTTT
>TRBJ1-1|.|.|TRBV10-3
CAISEGGVNTEAFF
TGTGCCATCAGTGAGGGGGGAGTGAACACTGAAGCTTTCTTT
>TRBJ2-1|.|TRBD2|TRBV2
CASRPIAGGDEQFF
TGTGCCAGCAGGCCAATAGCGGGAGGGGATGAGCAGTTCTTC
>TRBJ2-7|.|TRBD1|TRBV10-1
CASSDPRQGAYEQYF
TGCGCCAGCAGTGACCCCAGACAGGGGGCTTACGAGCAGTACTTC
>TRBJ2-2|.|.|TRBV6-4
CASSTGYNTGELFF
TGTGCCAGCAGTACAGGGTATAACACCGGGGAGCTGTTTTTT
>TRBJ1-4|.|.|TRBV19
CASSMGAQGGLFF
TGTGCCAGTAGTATGGGGGCCCAAGGTGGACTGTTTTTT
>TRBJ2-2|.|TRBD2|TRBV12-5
CASGLVWTSGDTGELFF
TGTGCTAGTGGTTTGGTCTGGACTAGCGGGGACACCGGGGAGCTGTTTTTT
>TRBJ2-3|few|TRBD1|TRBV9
CASSGGTGEADTQYF
TGTGCCAGCAGCGGGGGGACAGGGGAGGCAGATACGCAGTATTTT
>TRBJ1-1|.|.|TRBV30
CAWSSGSLAMNTEAFF
TGTGCCTGGAGTTCGGGGTCTTTGGCCATGAACACTGAAGCTTTCTTT
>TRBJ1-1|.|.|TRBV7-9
CASSLVSLRGNTEAFF
TGTGCCAGCAGCTTAGTTAGTTTGCGGGGGAACACTGAAGCTTTCTTT
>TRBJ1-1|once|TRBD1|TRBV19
CASKGTGYTEAFF
TGTGCCAGTAAGGGGACAGGCTACACTGAAGCTTTCTTT
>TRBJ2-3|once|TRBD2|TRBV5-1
CASSQVAGNTDTQYF
TGCGCCAGCAGCCAGGTAGCGGGGAACACAGATACGCAGTATTTT
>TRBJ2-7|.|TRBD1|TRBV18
CASSPGQGYYEQYF
TGTGCCAGCTCACCGGGACAGGGCTACTACGAGCAGTACTTC
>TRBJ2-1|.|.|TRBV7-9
CASSPPGASGNEQFF
TGTGCCAGCAGCCCCCCGGGGGCCTCGGGCAATGAGCAGTTCTTC
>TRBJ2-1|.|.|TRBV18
CASSPQGSEQFF
TGTGCCAGCTCACCACAGGGGAGTGAGCAGTTCTTC
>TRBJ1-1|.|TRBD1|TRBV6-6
CASSHNRGQDTEAFF
TGTGCCAGCAGTCACAACAGGGGGCAGGACACTGAAGCTTTCTTT
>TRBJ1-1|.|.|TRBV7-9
CASSLAGYTEAFF
TGTGCCAGCAGCTTAGCGGGCTACACTGAAGCTTTCTTT
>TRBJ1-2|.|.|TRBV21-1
CASRRTGLHYGYTF
TGTGCCAGCAGGAGAACGGGACTGCACTATGGCTACACCTTC
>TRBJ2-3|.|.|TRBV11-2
CASSPRSGRDTQYF
TGTGCCAGCAGCCCTAGGTCAGGGCGGGATACGCAGTATTTT
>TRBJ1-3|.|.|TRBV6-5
CASSYSGGGGNTIYF
TGTGCCAGCAGTTACTCGGGGGGAGGTGGAAACACCATATATTTT
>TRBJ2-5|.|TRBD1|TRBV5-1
CASSLGDRDQETQYF
TGCGCCAGCAGCTTGGGGGACAGGGATCAAGAGACCCAGTACTTC
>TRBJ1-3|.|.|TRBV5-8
CASSLIGSGNTIYF
TGTGCCAGCAGCTTGATAGGCTCTGGAAACACCATATATTTT
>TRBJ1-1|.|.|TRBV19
CASSRSGFGTEAFF
TGTGCCAGTAGTCGGTCAGGCTTTGGCACTGAAGCTTTCTTT
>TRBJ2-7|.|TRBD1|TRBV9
CASSRTGQGSYEQYF
TGTGCCAGCAGCAGAACGGGACAGGGCTCTTACGAGCAGTACTTC
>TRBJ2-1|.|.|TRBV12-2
CASRLRLAGGRSYNEQFF
TGTGCAAGTCGCTTAAGACTAGCGGGGGGCCGCTCCTACAATGAGCAGTTCTTC
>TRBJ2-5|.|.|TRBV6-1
CASSEGTIQETQYF
TGTGCCAGCAGTGAAGGGACTATACAAGAGACCCAGTACTTC
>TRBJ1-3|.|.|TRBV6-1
CATQRPTSGNTIYF
TGTGCCACCCAGAGGCCCACCTCTGGAAACACCATATATTTT
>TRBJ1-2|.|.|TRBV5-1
CASSLGGNYGYTF
TGCGCCAGCAGCTTGGGAGGAAACTATGGCTACACCTTC
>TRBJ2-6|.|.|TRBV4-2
CASSQDLRGANVLTF
TGTGCCAGCAGCCAAGATCTGAGAGGGGCCAACGTCCTGACTTTC
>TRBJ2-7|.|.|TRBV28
CASSPRGGPREQYF
TGTGCCAGCAGTCCAAGGGGGGGCCCGCGGGAGCAGTACTTC
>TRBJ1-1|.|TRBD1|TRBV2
CASGDRGMNTEAFF
TGTGCCAGCGGGGACAGGGGCATGAACACTGAAGCTTTCTTT
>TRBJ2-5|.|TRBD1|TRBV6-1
CASSEGTGPRETQYF
TGTGCCAGCAGTGAAGGGACAGGGCCCAGGGAGACCCAGTACTTC